The T cell receptor beta chain described here comes from a study of T cells after yellow fever vaccination. Study findings and constraints: FACS-sorted repertoires might harbor abundant contaminating clonotypes from the bulk population. Sorted memory subsets on day 0 showed almost all vaccine-responding clonotypes to be undetectable.

Germline loops: CDR1 SGHTA, CDR2 FQGTGA. After removal of 0 bases from V and 5 bases from J, the junction contained 10 bases not matched to a gene. The CDR3 has 20 residues. This clonotype showed up just once. Just one base apart from a much larger clone, this may be a read error. MiXCR was run by TCRdb on the 5' RACE reads, yielding one entry per CDR3 protein. Altogether 29,000 or so distinct CDR3 sequences are present, roughly 6.3% being singletons, with the ten largest covering around 25%. Sequencing was performed on PBMCs, either bulk or a sorted T-cell subset (CD4+, CD8+, memory, or dextramer-sorted; not recorded which), taken on the day of the yellow fever booster vaccination. The receptor was derived from a man in his thirties or forties who received the YFV17D yellow fever vaccine. The V call is TRBV7-3, the J call TRBJ2-2, with TRBD2 matching 15 bases. CDR3 bases: TGTGCCAGCAGCTTAACAGGAGGACTAGCGGGAGGGCCCCCAACCGGGGAGCTGTTTTTT. Its protein is CASSLTGGLAGGPPTGELFF.